This T cell receptor beta chain was sequenced in a study of CD8 T cells in ankylosing spondylitis. This CDR3 region has 14 residues. Germline V gene data show CDR1 as SGHRS and CDR2 as YFSETQ. V was trimmed by 4 bases and J by 1 base, leaving 11 bases between them. TCRdb called the 5' RACE reads again in MiXCR, with one record for every CDR3 protein. The sample holds some 290,000 distinct CDR3 sequences, approximately 20% seen once. This chain uses TRBV5-1 with TRBJ2-5, with TRBD1 as a possible D gene (5 bases). The source of this sequence is a male donor with ankylosing spondylitis or in good health (not recorded which). Sequenced material: blood, either unsorted or a sorted T cell fraction (not recorded which). For the CDR3, the DNA is TGCGCCAGCAGCCCAGGGAACGGCCAAGAGACCCAGTACTTC. Its translation: CASSPGNGQETQYF.